These 12 T cell receptor beta chains originate from one sample sequenced in a study of blood T cell repertoires in COVID-19. The data were produced by immunoSEQ multiplex PCR, yet TCRdb's version contains in-frame clones alone and is incomplete. The top ten clones hold roughly 5% of a sample with around 100,000 clones, about nine tenths of them seen once. Specimen: peripheral blood. The receptors come from a woman over 75 with acute or convalescent COVID-19.

J is TRBJ2-6 and V is TRBV5-6, with TRBD1 matching 9 bases. V gave up 2 bases and J gave up 0 bases; unmatched junction bases: 9. This CDR3 is built from 19 residues. Per the germline V gene, CDR1 is SGHDT and CDR2 is YYEEEE. CDR3 nucleotide sequence: TGTGCCAGCAGCTTCGAGGGACAGGGTCTACTCTCTGGGGCCAACGTCCTGACTTTC. This gives the protein CASSFEGQGLLSGANVLTF.

CDR3 sequence (DNA): TGCGCCAGCAGCTTGTCCGACAGCTACTCTGGAAACACCATATATTTT. Translating it yields CASSLSDSYSGNTIYF. The chain recombines TRBV5-1 with TRBJ1-3; a possible D gene is TRBD1 (5 bases). The CDR3 has 16 amino acids. Germline V gene data show CDR1 as SGHRS and CDR2 as YFSETQ. Trimming left V 1 base short and J 0 bases short, with 11 bases between.

J is TRBJ2-2 and V is TRBV10-2; 8 bases are shared with TRBD1. Per germline, CDR1 WSHSY and CDR2 SAAADI. CDR3 length equals 15 residues. The V gene end was trimmed by 7 bases and the J gene end by 3 bases; junction bases not matched to a gene: 7. The CDR3 bases are TGCGCCAGCATAACACGACAGGGGTACACCGGGGAGCTGTTTTTT. Translation gives CASITRQGYTGELFF.

The chain links TRBV7-5 to TRBJ1-1. TRBV7-5 is a listed pseudogene. The CDR3 extends over 19 amino acids. CDR3 in DNA: TGTGCCAGTACTCTTTACGGGGTGGAAGTAATATTGTCGAACACTGAAGCTTTCTTT. Protein: CASTLYGVEVILSNTEAFF.

The genes are TRBV10-3 and TRBJ1-2; 7 bases fit TRBD1. The CDR3 spans 14 residues. Germline lookup yields CDR1 ENHRY and CDR2 SYGVKD. J was trimmed by 8 bases and V by 10 bases; bases with no gene match: 16. This CDR3 reads CATQTTGDSSGYTF. The CDR3 region has the DNA TGTGCCACACAGACCACAGGGGATTCAAGCGGCTACACCTTC.

V usage is TRBV19 and J usage is TRBJ2-3, with D perhaps matching TRBD2 (5 bases). Germline lookup yields CDR1 LNHDA and CDR2 SQIVND (reference sequence). V lost 4 bases, J lost 2 bases, and 19 bases lay in between. The CDR3 is 17 residues long. CDR3 DNA: TGTGCCAGTAGTACCTATTCCAGCGGAGCTATCACAGATACGCAGTATTTT. Translation: CASSTYSSGAITDTQYF.

The chain uses TRBV5-3 and TRBJ2-7; 11 bases align to TRBD2. TRBV5-3 is classed as an ORF, of uncertain function. The CDR3 totals 15 residues. Trimming took 4 bases from V and 4 from J; bases not matched to a gene: 7. CDR3 region: CARSLSSGGKYEQYF. The CDR3 bases are TGTGCCAGAAGCCTTTCTAGCGGGGGGAAATACGAGCAGTACTTC.

This clone was recorded a few times. The rearrangement joins TRBV28 to TRBJ2-7; perhaps TRBD2 as D (6 bases). Looked up from germline, CDR1 is MDHEN and CDR2 is SYDVKM. The V end was cut by 3 bases, the J end by 9 bases, with 15 bases between. The CDR3 spans 13 residues. DNA for the CDR3: TGTGCCAGCAGTTTCGGGGGTGGTCCGGGGCAGTACTTC. Its translation: CASSFGGGPGQYF.

In nucleotides, the CDR3 is TGTGCCAGCACCACGCCCTCAGGGGCTGAGCAGTTCTTC. Its translation is CASTTPSGAEQFF. The chain recombines TRBV6-5 with TRBJ2-1; D is possibly TRBD1 (6 bases). Germline V gene sequence: CDR1 MNHEY, CDR2 SVGAGI. The CDR3 totals 13 residues. The V gene lost 7 bases and the J gene lost 9 bases, with 16 bases spanning the gap.

This clone has a handful of counts. V and J are TRBV5-1 and TRBJ1-1, with TRBD1 as a possible D gene (5 bases). The CDR3 totals 15 residues. Trimming took 0 bases from V and 0 from J, leaving 9 bases between them. Germline lookup yields CDR1 SGHRS and CDR2 YFSETQ. CDR3 region: CASSLEQGMNTEAFF. The DNA for the CDR3 is TGCGCCAGCAGCTTGGAGCAGGGTATGAACACTGAAGCTTTCTTT.

Regarding this clone: Distinct nucleotide sequences in the sample also encode this CDR3. V and J are TRBV2 and TRBJ2-1; 7 bases align to TRBD2. Trimming at V came to 3 bases and at J to 5 bases, leaving 4 bases not matched to a gene. The CDR3 is made up of 14 amino acids. In germline, CDR1 is SNHLY, CDR2 FYNNEI. The CDR3 bases are TGTGCCAGCAGTGACGGGCTAGCGGACAATGAGCAGTTCTTC. This translates into CASSDGLADNEQFF.

The V and J genes are TRBV5-6 and TRBJ1-2, with D unresolved. The ends were cut back, 0 bases at V and 6 bases at J, with 12 bases in the middle. In germline, CDR1 is SGHDT, CDR2 YYEEEE. The CDR3 is 14 amino acids. CDR3 region: CASSLERERDGYTF. The CDR3 coding sequence is TGTGCCAGCAGCTTGGAAAGGGAGAGGGATGGCTACACCTTC.